Presented here are 22 T cell receptor beta chains from one specimen sequenced in a study of shared clonotypes between healthy human individuals. TCRdb's copy holds only in-frame clones and misses some; the assay was immunoSEQ multiplex PCR. The sample holds about 1 million clones, 65% to 80% seen once. The sequencing input was memory CD4+ T cells sorted from blood. The sample's subset: CD45RA-negative fraction. These receptors were taken from a man aged 18 to 29 in good health.

With regard to this clone: A much bigger clone sits one base away, suggesting this may be a read error. This rearrangement joins TRBV30 to TRBJ2-1, with 7 bases matching TRBD2. Germline V gene lookup returns CDR1 GTSNPN and CDR2 SVGIG (reference sequence). The CDR3 consists of 15 residues. V was pared by 3 bases and J by 4 bases, with 9 bases of the junction left unmatched. CDR3 sequence: CAWSSASGMYNEQFF. The CDR3 region has the DNA TGTGCCTGGAGCTCAGCCAGCGGGATGTACAATGAGCAGTTCTTC.

The chain links TRBV2 to TRBJ1-2, with 12 bases identical to TRBD1. CDR3 length equals 16 residues. The germline gives CDR1 SNHLY, CDR2 FYNNEI. Losses at the gene ends were 5 bases for V and 2 bases for J; bases not matched to a gene: 6. The CDR3 coding sequence is TGTGCCAGCAGTAACCCGGGACAGGGGGCGAACTATGGCTACACCTTC. As protein: CASSNPGQGANYGYTF. Using reference TRBV2 and TRBJ1-2 for the parts outside the CDR3, the full variable domain is EPEVTQTPSHQVTQMGQEVILRCVPISNHLYFYWYRQILGQKVEFLVSFYNNEISEKSEIFDDQFSVERPDGSNFTLKIRSTKLEDSAMYFCASSNPGQGANYGYTFGSGTRLTVV.

This clone has just a few counts. The chain has TRBV25-1 and TRBJ2-2, with 7 bases aligning to TRBD2. Per the germline V gene, CDR1 is MGHDK and CDR2 is SYGVNS. After removal of 3 bases from V and 5 bases from J, the junction contained 0 bases not matched to a gene. The CDR3 is made up of 13 amino acids. The CDR3 loop reads CASSEGGTGELFF. CDR3 DNA: TGTGCCAGCAGTGAGGGGGGGACCGGGGAGCTGTTTTTT. Using reference TRBV25-1 and TRBJ2-2 for the parts outside the CDR3, the full variable domain is EADIYQTPRYLVIGTGKKITLECSQTMGHDKMYWYQQDPGMELHLIHYSYGVNSTEKGDLSSESTVSRIRTEHFPLTLESARPSHTSQYLCASSEGGTGELFFGEGSRLTVL.

This sequence joins TRBV5-4 and TRBJ2-2; perhaps D is TRBD1 or TRBD2 (5 bases each). Trimming took off 2 bases at V and 5 bases at J, with 10 bases between the two ends. Per the germline V gene, CDR1 is SGHNT and CDR2 is YYREEE (reference sequence). This CDR3 has 14 amino acids. This CDR3 is CASSLVGETGELFF. The CDR3 DNA sequence: TGTGCCAGCAGCTTAGTGGGGGAGACCGGGGAGCTGTTTTTT.

The CDR3 here is CASSDGQGQETQYF. The DNA for the CDR3 is TGTGCCAGTAGTGACGGACAGGGCCAAGAGACCCAGTACTTC. This chain uses TRBV19 with TRBJ2-5; TRBD1 matches 8 bases. This CDR3 comprises 14 residues. CDR1 and CDR2 (germline): LNHDA, SQIVND (reference sequence). V lost 5 bases, J lost 1 base, and 3 bases stayed unmatched.

The chain links TRBV27 to TRBJ2-1; 7 bases line up with TRBD1. Germline assignment: CDR1 MNHEY and CDR2 SMNVEV (reference sequence). V trimming: 6 bases; J trimming: 2 bases; junction bases outside the gene matches: 16. The CDR3 length is 18 residues. For the CDR3, the DNA is TGTGCCAGCAGACGTTACACCCAGACAGGGTTGGCCTACAATGAGCAGTTCTTC. Its protein is CASRRYTQTGLAYNEQFF.

V usage is TRBV4-1 and J usage is TRBJ2-7, with D hard to call. V was cut by 4 bases and J by 3 bases, with 10 bases left in between. Germline V gene data show CDR1 as MGHRA and CDR2 as YSYEKL. The CDR3 is made up of 13 amino acids. The CDR3 DNA is TGCGCCAGCAGCCGCGGCGAACGCTACGAGCAGTACTTC. Protein: CASSRGERYEQYF.

To note about this clone: Other DNA sequences from this sample encode an identical CDR3 as well. This chain links TRBV10-3 with TRBJ2-6; D is possibly TRBD2 (5 bases). Trimming left V 3 bases short and J 0 bases short, with 6 bases between. The CDR3 has 15 residues. Germline lookup yields CDR1 ENHRY and CDR2 SYGVKD. In DNA form, the CDR3 reads TGTGCCATCAGTGATGGAGGCTCTGGGGCCAACGTCCTGACTTTC. This encodes CAISDGGSGANVLTF.

This rearrangement joins TRBV25-1 to TRBJ1-4, with D maybe TRBD1 (5 bases). The CDR3 contains 14 residues. V gave up 7 bases and J gave up 4 bases, with 13 bases separating them. The germline gives CDR1 MGHDK, CDR2 SYGVNS. The CDR3 spells CASTPGALNEKLFF. The CDR3 DNA follows: TGTGCCAGCACGCCCGGGGCGCTTAATGAAAAACTGTTTTTT.

The rearrangement links TRBV5-1 to TRBJ1-3, with unresolved D. Between the trimmed V and J ends, which lost 2 bases and 2 bases, there was a span of 11 bases. CDR1 is SGHRS, CDR2 YFSETQ, per germline. The CDR3 is made up of 15 amino acids. Here the CDR3 DNA reads TGCGCCAGCAGCTTAATGCCGGTGGCTGGAAACACCATATATTTT. It translates to CASSLMPVAGNTIYF. Full variable domain (remainder filled in from reference TRBV5-1 and TRBJ1-3): KAGVTQTPRYLIKTRGQQVTLSCSPISGHRSVSWYQQTPGQGLQFLFEYFSETQRNKGNFPGRFSGRQFSNSRSEMNVSTLELGDSALYLCASSLMPVAGNTIYFGEGSWLTVV.

The chain employs TRBV9 and TRBJ1-6, with 9 bases that match TRBD1. Unmatched junction bases numbered 6, after V lost 2 bases and J lost 9 bases. The CDR3 spans 15 residues. Per germline, CDR1 SGDLS and CDR2 YYNGEE. The CDR3: CASSVGQDRGSPLHF. CDR3 coding DNA: TGTGCCAGCAGCGTGGGACAGGACAGGGGTTCACCCCTCCACTTT.

This clone appeared a single time. The J gene is TRBJ2-5, the V gene TRBV2; D unclear. Deletions cut 6 bases from V and 1 base from J, with 12 bases between. CDR1 SNHLY and CDR2 FYNNEI come from the germline V gene. The CDR3 runs 14 residues. In DNA form, the CDR3 reads TGTGCCAGCAGGAAGGGCGGAATCCAAGAGACCCAGTACTTC. This sequence encodes CASRKGGIQETQYF.

CDR3 in DNA: TGTGCCAGCAGCTACCCGAACACTGAAGCTTTCTTT. Protein product: CASSYPNTEAFF. The chain employs TRBV5-4 and TRBJ1-1; D unresolved. Trimming stripped 3 bases from V and 1 base from J, with 4 bases between. The length of the CDR3 is 12 residues. Germline-derived CDR1 and CDR2 are SGHNT and YYREEE (reference sequence).

Of note for this clone: The same CDR3 arises from other DNA sequences in this sample as well. The gene calls are TRBV11-3 and TRBJ2-5, with D maybe TRBD1 (6 bases). The CDR3 runs to 15 residues. V shed 1 base and J shed 1 base, with 10 bases lying between them. CDR1 is SGHNT, CDR2 YENEEA, per germline. CDR3 sequence reads: CASSLGTGPQETQYF. CDR3 in DNA: TGTGCCAGCAGCTTAGGAACAGGGCCCCAAGAGACCCAGTACTTC.

The J gene is TRBJ1-1, the V gene TRBV7-2, with a tentative D call TRBD1 (5 bases). V was pared by 5 bases and J by 5 bases, with 15 bases between. The germline V gene encodes CDR1 SGHTA and CDR2 FQGNSA. The CDR3 is 14 residues long. The CDR3 loop reads CASSPQGSWTEAFF. The DNA of the CDR3 is TGTGCCAGCAGCCCTCAGGGTAGTTGGACTGAAGCTTTCTTT.

This clone was detected once. The chain couples TRBV4-1 to TRBJ2-5, with a possible D match to TRBD2 (6 bases). CDR3 length: 15 residues. Looked up from germline, CDR1 is MGHRA and CDR2 is YSYEKL. The germline V and J ends were trimmed by 2 bases and 5 bases, with 15 bases remaining between them. CDR3 coding DNA: TGCGCCAGCAGCCAATTTGAGTCAGGGAGGGAGACCCAGTACTTC. It yields the protein CASSQFESGRETQYF.

This chain links TRBV7-2 with TRBJ2-3, with 8 bases lining up with TRBD2. The junction had 5 bases not matched to a gene; V was cut back by 4 bases and J by 2 bases. Per the germline V gene, CDR1 is SGHTA and CDR2 is FQGNSA. The CDR3 has 15 amino acids. The CDR3 loop is CASSSQAGVTDTQYF. As DNA, the CDR3 is TGTGCCAGCAGCTCCCAAGCGGGAGTCACAGATACGCAGTATTTT.

This chain connects TRBV5-1 to TRBJ2-5, with 10 positions matching TRBD2. This CDR3 comprises 14 residues. V shed 0 bases and J 7 bases; nucleotides not matched to a gene: 3. The germline V gene has CDR1 SGHRS and CDR2 YFSETQ. The CDR3 DNA sequence: TGCGCCAGCAGCTTGGCGATAGCGGGGGGGACCCAGTACTTC. Translation: CASSLAIAGGTQYF.

The V gene is TRBV5-1, the J gene TRBJ1-2; unclear D gene. V was trimmed by 4 bases and J by 4 bases, leaving 11 bases between them. The CDR3 runs 13 residues. Germline lookup yields CDR1 SGHRS and CDR2 YFSETQ. The CDR3 spells CASSDPLIYGYTF. CDR3 sequence (DNA): TGCGCCAGCAGCGACCCTTTAATCTATGGCTACACCTTC.

V is TRBV11-2 and J is TRBJ1-1; D gene uncertain. In germline, CDR1 is SGHAT, CDR2 FQNNGV. There are 14 residues in the CDR3. Trimming took off 6 bases at V and 5 bases at J, with 16 bases between the two ends. Written as DNA, the CDR3 is TGTGCCAGCAGTCAAATGGATGCGAAAACTGAAGCTTTCTTT. The encoded protein is CASSQMDAKTEAFF.

V is TRBV5-4 and J is TRBJ1-2, with D unresolved. CDR1 and CDR2 from the germline V gene are SGHNT and YYREEE (reference sequence). The V end was cut by 5 bases, the J end by 5 bases, with 10 bases between. The CDR3 sequence is 12 residues long. In DNA, the CDR3 is TGTGCCAGCAGTCTTAATGAGTATGGCTACACCTTC. Translated, it gives CASSLNEYGYTF. Drawing the rest from reference TRBV5-4 and TRBJ1-2, the complete variable domain is ETGVTQSPTHLIKTRGQQVTLRCSSQSGHNTVSWYQQALGQGPQFIFQYYREEENGRGNFPPRFSGLQFPNYSSELNVNALELDDSALYLCASSLNEYGYTFGSGTRLTVV.

The rearrangement uses TRBV15 and TRBJ1-6; no clear D gene. The CDR3 loop spans 14 amino acids. V was trimmed by 2 bases and J by 7 bases, leaving 9 bases between them. Germline V gene data show CDR1 as LNHNV and CDR2 as YYDKDF (reference sequence). The CDR3 coding sequence is TGTGCCACCAGCAGATCTCCCGTGAATTCACCCCTCCACTTT. Translation: CATSRSPVNSPLHF.